This TCR beta chain emerged from a study of blood T cell repertoires in COVID-19. With 6 bases clipped from V and 8 bases from J, the junction kept 10 bases outside the gene matches. This CDR3 has 14 residues. CDR1 is MRHNA, CDR2 SNTAGT, per germline. Clones were sequenced by immunoSEQ multiplex PCR, and TCRdb holds only the in-frame ones, with some missing. The sample contains 65,000 to 80,000 clones, roughly four fifths of which appear only once. The chain uses TRBV6-4 and TRBJ1-2; 9 nucleotides align to TRBD1. Sequencing was carried out using peripheral blood. The sequence came from a man aged 45-60 years with acute or convalescent COVID-19. The chain's CDR3 is CASRTGTGLGGYTF. The CDR3 DNA sequence: TGTGCCAGCAGAACCGGGACAGGGCTCGGGGGCTACACCTTC.